Below, one T cell receptor (beta chain) is given with its context. Its target is not known. Among the roughly 120 subjects of the validation cohort, separate from the roughly 650-subject first cohort, were the donors. The data were obtained in a study of cytomegalovirus exposure and HLA in healthy donors. CDR1 MGHRA and CDR2 YSYEKL come from the germline V gene. V was pared by 3 bases and J by 9 bases, with 12 bases of the junction left unmatched. The CDR3 covers 16 residues. Study conclusions and caveats: Confirmation was obtained in vitro that a few CMV-associated chains are specific for CMV antigens. The classifier, whose performance was assessed in both the original and validation cohorts, reportedly diagnosed cytomegalovirus status with high specificity and sensitivity. A list of approximately 150 TCR beta chains associated with cytomegalovirus was given.

The data were produced by immunoSEQ multiplex PCR, yet TCRdb's version contains in-frame clones alone and is incomplete. The sample contains 250,000 to 300,000 clones, 90% of which appear only once. The sample consisted of PBMCs. This TCR came from a woman in her late teens or twenties in good health and CMV-seronegative. The J gene is TRBJ2-1, the V gene TRBV4-1; TRBD2 matches at 9 bases. For the CDR3, the DNA is TGCGCCAGCAGCCAGGAGGAGCGGGGGGAGGTCTGTGAGCAGTTCTTC. Residues: CASSQEERGEVCEQFF.